A single sample is the source of the 4 T cell receptor beta chains below, sequenced in a study of blood T cell repertoires in COVID-19. The assay was immunoSEQ multiplex PCR, and TCRdb's table has in-frame clones only and misses some. The profile covers a few hundred thousand clones, with 86% appearing a single time and around 1.8% taken by the ten largest. The sample comprised PBMCs or T cells enriched from blood (not recorded which). The receptors shown here come from a man aged 35 to 55 who had recovered from COVID-19.

CDR3 nucleotide sequence: TGTGCCAGCACAAACACCGGGGAGCTGTTTTTT. As protein: CASTNTGELFF. This chain joins TRBV9 and TRBJ2-2; no definite D call. Deletions cut 6 bases from V and 2 bases from J, with 2 bases between. The CDR3 spans 11 residues. CDR1 is SGDLS and CDR2 is YYNGEE in the germline V gene.

The chain joins TRBV27 to TRBJ2-7; D is unclear. This CDR3 region has 13 residues. Trimming cost V 1 base and J 0 bases, with 4 bases left between them. CDR1 is MNHEY, CDR2 SMNVEV, per germline (reference sequence). The CDR3 here is CASSLYTSYEQYF. The CDR3 DNA reads as TGTGCCAGCAGTTTATACACCTCCTACGAGCAGTACTTC.

The chain employs TRBV30 and TRBJ1-1, with D unclear. Looked up from germline, CDR1 is GTSNPN and CDR2 is SVGIG (reference sequence). Trimming removed 8 bases from V and 5 bases from J, with 18 bases in between. This CDR3 has 13 amino acids. The CDR3 here is CASARGQRTEAFF. CDR3 sequence (DNA): TGTGCCAGTGCAAGAGGTCAAAGGACTGAAGCTTTCTTT.

This chain joins TRBV6-5 and TRBJ1-2; D might be TRBD1 (6 bases). CDR3 length equals 15 residues. Germline V gene lookup returns CDR1 MNHEY and CDR2 SVGAGI. The V gene lost 2 bases and the J gene lost 8 bases, with 18 bases spanning the gap. CDR3 residues: CASSYGLGWGQGYTF. DNA for the CDR3: TGTGCCAGCAGTTACGGGCTCGGTTGGGGGCAAGGCTACACCTTC.